This is a list of T cell receptor beta chains from one sample in a study of response to subunit inactivated influenza vaccine. Via MiXCR, TCRdb re-called the RT-PCR reads, giving one row per CDR3 protein. The top ten clones hold about a tenth of a sample with 300,000 to 350,000 distinct CDR3 sequences, about 20% of them seen once. This specimen was PBMCs from blood, taken about 20 months after vaccination. The receptors derive from a man aged 50 to 75 who received an inactivated influenza vaccine. Both conserved end residues are trimmed from each CDR3. Each record gives: clone size, J gene, V gene, CDR3 protein. Where a row states a size, it is once, few, many or the class of an expanded clone; other rows omit it.

clone_size: NA; j_call: TRBJ2-2; v_call: TRBV29-1; cdr3_aa: SVEYRDRGNTGELF
clone_size: few; j_call: TRBJ2-3; v_call: TRBV12-3/TRBV12-4; cdr3_aa: ASSFRTGGSDTQY
clone_size: few; j_call: TRBJ2-2; v_call: TRBV5-6; cdr3_aa: ASSLGLLRGELF
clone_size: few; j_call: TRBJ1-5; v_call: TRBV7-9; cdr3_aa: ASSLALGDNQPQH
clone_size: few; j_call: TRBJ2-7; v_call: TRBV12-3/TRBV12-4; cdr3_aa: ASSLGGQYNYEQY
clone_size: few; j_call: TRBJ2-7; v_call: TRBV6-2/TRBV6-3; cdr3_aa: ASSFLGTAAYEQY
clone_size: NA; j_call: TRBJ1-5; v_call: TRBV5-5; cdr3_aa: ASSLSRRDYQPQH
clone_size: few; j_call: TRBJ2-1; v_call: TRBV12-3/TRBV12-4; cdr3_aa: ASSLGAGSHNEQF
clone_size: NA; j_call: TRBJ2-3; v_call: TRBV20-1; cdr3_aa: SASGHWNTDTQY
clone_size: NA; j_call: TRBJ2-1; v_call: TRBV24-1; cdr3_aa: ATSDPGTSGGARNEQF
clone_size: few; j_call: TRBJ1-5; v_call: TRBV12-3/TRBV12-4; cdr3_aa: ASSSTGGRQPQH
clone_size: many; j_call: TRBJ1-4; v_call: TRBV6-5; cdr3_aa: ASSYARTGGGEKLF
clone_size: NA; j_call: TRBJ2-5; v_call: TRBV20-1; cdr3_aa: SARVPGGRETQY
clone_size: NA; j_call: TRBJ2-5; v_call: TRBV5-1; cdr3_aa: ASSFTAPETQY
clone_size: NA; j_call: TRBJ1-4; v_call: TRBV25-1; cdr3_aa: ASSPGVNEKLF
clone_size: many; j_call: TRBJ1-2; v_call: TRBV7-9; cdr3_aa: ASSLGDVNYGYT
clone_size: few; j_call: TRBJ2-3; v_call: TRBV5-1; cdr3_aa: ASSSAPWGTDTQY
clone_size: NA; j_call: TRBJ2-1; v_call: TRBV24-1; cdr3_aa: ATSDLGGGGAVNEQF
clone_size: NA; j_call: TRBJ1-4; v_call: TRBV6-1; cdr3_aa: ASSRQGSDEKLF
clone_size: few; j_call: TRBJ1-2; v_call: TRBV4-1; cdr3_aa: ASSQDTARGYT
clone_size: NA; j_call: TRBJ2-1; v_call: TRBV11-3; cdr3_aa: ASSLNNNEQF
clone_size: few; j_call: TRBJ2-7; v_call: TRBV10-3; cdr3_aa: AIRNPSGRAIYEQY
clone_size: few; j_call: TRBJ2-1; v_call: TRBV7-2; cdr3_aa: ASSYDSVLTFYNEQF
clone_size: many; j_call: TRBJ1-5; v_call: TRBV12-3/TRBV12-4; cdr3_aa: ASSYEALSHNQPQH
clone_size: many; j_call: TRBJ1-4; v_call: TRBV2; cdr3_aa: ASSELRTKNEKLF
clone_size: few; j_call: TRBJ1-2; v_call: TRBV10-3; cdr3_aa: AISGTEANYGYT
clone_size: NA; j_call: TRBJ1-1; v_call: TRBV3-1; cdr3_aa: ASSQIGGKFEAF
clone_size: NA; j_call: TRBJ2-2; v_call: TRBV5-1; cdr3_aa: ASSKDRGRNTGELF
clone_size: NA; j_call: TRBJ1-6; v_call: TRBV5-1; cdr3_aa: ASSVTGAGYNSPLH
clone_size: NA; j_call: TRBJ2-2; v_call: TRBV2; cdr3_aa: ASIRRVDTGELF
clone_size: once; j_call: TRBJ2-1; v_call: TRBV28; cdr3_aa: ASRTGTSGNNEQF
clone_size: few; j_call: TRBJ2-3; v_call: TRBV12-3/TRBV12-4; cdr3_aa: ASSLARLAADTQY
clone_size: few; j_call: TRBJ1-6; v_call: TRBV12-3/TRBV12-4; cdr3_aa: ASRPQENSPLH
clone_size: NA; j_call: TRBJ2-1; v_call: TRBV29-1; cdr3_aa: SGERGAPGEQF
clone_size: NA; j_call: TRBJ2-3; v_call: TRBV27; cdr3_aa: ASSLGGLRDTQY
clone_size: NA; j_call: TRBJ2-5; v_call: TRBV3-1; cdr3_aa: ASSQLTKDSQETQY
clone_size: NA; j_call: TRBJ2-1; v_call: TRBV3-1; cdr3_aa: ASSQVLVMNRRGRNNEQF
clone_size: NA; j_call: TRBJ1-5; v_call: TRBV6-1; cdr3_aa: ATSERAQPQH
clone_size: NA; j_call: TRBJ1-1; v_call: TRBV3-1; cdr3_aa: ASSQRGRGEAF
clone_size: few; j_call: TRBJ1-5; v_call: TRBV4-2; cdr3_aa: ASSLGQGQPQH
clone_size: NA; j_call: TRBJ2-2; v_call: TRBV4-3; cdr3_aa: ASSQDLTSGISTGELF
clone_size: NA; j_call: TRBJ2-3; v_call: TRBV5-1; cdr3_aa: ASGSIAGGNTDTQY
clone_size: NA; j_call: TRBJ2-3; v_call: TRBV12-3/TRBV12-4; cdr3_aa: ASSHSPLISTDTQY
clone_size: NA; j_call: TRBJ1-6; v_call: TRBV7-6; cdr3_aa: ASSSSTVLYNSPLH
clone_size: NA; j_call: TRBJ1-1; v_call: TRBV19; cdr3_aa: ASSSVMTYEAF
clone_size: NA; j_call: TRBJ1-2; v_call: TRBV4-3; cdr3_aa: ASSFQQGNSNYGYT
clone_size: NA; j_call: TRBJ2-1; v_call: TRBV7-6; cdr3_aa: ASSPRVAGDSYNEQF
clone_size: many; j_call: TRBJ2-1; v_call: TRBV4-3; cdr3_aa: ASSQDRRSSYNEQF
clone_size: NA; j_call: TRBJ2-3; v_call: TRBV3-1; cdr3_aa: ASRRALADTQY
clone_size: few; j_call: TRBJ2-2; v_call: TRBV12-3/TRBV12-4; cdr3_aa: ASRENKGNTGELF
clone_size: few; j_call: TRBJ2-1; v_call: TRBV4-2; cdr3_aa: ASSPRAAAYNEQF
clone_size: NA; j_call: TRBJ1-1; v_call: TRBV6-2/TRBV6-3; cdr3_aa: ASSYLGQGGTEAF
clone_size: few; j_call: TRBJ2-3; v_call: TRBV5-1; cdr3_aa: ASSFIVPDTQY
clone_size: NA; j_call: TRBJ1-4; v_call: TRBV9; cdr3_aa: ASSVSGNEKLF